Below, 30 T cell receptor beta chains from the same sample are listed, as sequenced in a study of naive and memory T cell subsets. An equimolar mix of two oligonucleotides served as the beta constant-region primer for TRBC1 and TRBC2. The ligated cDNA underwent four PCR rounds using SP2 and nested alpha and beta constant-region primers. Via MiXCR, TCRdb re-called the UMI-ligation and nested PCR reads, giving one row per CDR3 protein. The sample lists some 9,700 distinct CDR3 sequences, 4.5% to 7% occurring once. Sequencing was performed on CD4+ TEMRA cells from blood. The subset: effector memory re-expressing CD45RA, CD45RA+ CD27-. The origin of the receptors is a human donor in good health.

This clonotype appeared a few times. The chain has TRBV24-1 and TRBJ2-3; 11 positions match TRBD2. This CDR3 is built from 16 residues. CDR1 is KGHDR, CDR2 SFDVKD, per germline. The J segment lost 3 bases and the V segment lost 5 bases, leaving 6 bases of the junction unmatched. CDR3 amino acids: CATSVTPSGGTDTQYF. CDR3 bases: TGTGCCACCAGTGTTACGCCTAGCGGGGGGACAGATACGCAGTATTTT.

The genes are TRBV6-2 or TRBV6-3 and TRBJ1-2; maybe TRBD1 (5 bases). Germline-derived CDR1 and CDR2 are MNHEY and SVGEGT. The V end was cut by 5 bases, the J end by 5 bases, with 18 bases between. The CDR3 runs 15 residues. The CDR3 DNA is TGTGCCAGCAGTGGGGTCGCTGCGGGGCCGTATGGCTACACCTTC. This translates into CASSGVAAGPYGYTF.

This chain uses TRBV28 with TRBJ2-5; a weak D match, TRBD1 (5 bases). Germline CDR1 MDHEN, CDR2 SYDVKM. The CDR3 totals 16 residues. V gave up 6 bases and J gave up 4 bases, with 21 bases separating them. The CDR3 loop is CASSPVVGRLRETQYF. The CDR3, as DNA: TGTGCCAGCAGCCCGGTAGTGGGGCGCCTTCGAGAGACCCAGTACTTC. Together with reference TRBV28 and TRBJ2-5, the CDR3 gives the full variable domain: DVKVTQSSRYLVKRTGEKVFLECVQDMDHENMFWYRQDPGLGLRLIYFSYDVKMKEKGDIPEGYSVSREKKERFSLILESASTNQTSMYLCASSPVVGRLRETQYFGPGTRLLVL.

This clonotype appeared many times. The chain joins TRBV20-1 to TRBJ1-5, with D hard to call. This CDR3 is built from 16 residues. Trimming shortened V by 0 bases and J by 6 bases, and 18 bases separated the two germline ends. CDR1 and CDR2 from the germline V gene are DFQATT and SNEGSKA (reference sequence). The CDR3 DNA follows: TGCAGTGCTAGAGATTGGGGTGGGTCACCCAGTCAGCCCCAGCATTTT. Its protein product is CSARDWGGSPSQPQHF.

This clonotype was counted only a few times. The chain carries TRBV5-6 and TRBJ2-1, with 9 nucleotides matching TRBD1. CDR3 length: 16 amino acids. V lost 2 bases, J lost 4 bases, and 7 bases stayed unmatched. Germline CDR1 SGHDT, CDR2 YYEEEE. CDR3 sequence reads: CASSLRTGVFYNEQFF. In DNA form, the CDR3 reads TGTGCCAGCAGCTTAAGGACAGGGGTATTTTACAATGAGCAGTTCTTC.

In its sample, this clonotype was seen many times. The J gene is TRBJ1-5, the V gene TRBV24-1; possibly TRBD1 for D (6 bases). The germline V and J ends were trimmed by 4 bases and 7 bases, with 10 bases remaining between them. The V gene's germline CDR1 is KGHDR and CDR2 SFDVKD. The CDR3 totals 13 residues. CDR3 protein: CATSERGGQPQHF. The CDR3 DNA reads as TGTGCCACCAGTGAAAGGGGGGGGCAGCCCCAGCATTTT.

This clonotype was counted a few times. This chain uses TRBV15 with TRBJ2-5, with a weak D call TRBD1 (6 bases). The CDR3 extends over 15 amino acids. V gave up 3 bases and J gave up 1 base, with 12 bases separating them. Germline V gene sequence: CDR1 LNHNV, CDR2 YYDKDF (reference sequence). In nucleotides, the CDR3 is TGTGCCACCAGCAGCAACAGGGAATTCCAAGAGACCCAGTACTTC. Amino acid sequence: CATSSNREFQETQYF.

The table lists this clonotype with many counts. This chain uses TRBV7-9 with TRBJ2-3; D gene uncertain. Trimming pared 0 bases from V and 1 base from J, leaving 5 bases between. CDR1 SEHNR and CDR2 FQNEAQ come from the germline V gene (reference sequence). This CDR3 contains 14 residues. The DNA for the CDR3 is TGTGCCAGCAGCTTAGCGTTGGGCACAGATACGCAGTATTTT. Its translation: CASSLALGTDTQYF.

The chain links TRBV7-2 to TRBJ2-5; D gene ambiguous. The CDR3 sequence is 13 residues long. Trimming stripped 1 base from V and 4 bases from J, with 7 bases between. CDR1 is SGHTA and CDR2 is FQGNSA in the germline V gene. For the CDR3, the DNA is TGTGCCAGCAGCTTAGAGGTTAGAGAGACCCAGTACTTC. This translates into CASSLEVRETQYF.

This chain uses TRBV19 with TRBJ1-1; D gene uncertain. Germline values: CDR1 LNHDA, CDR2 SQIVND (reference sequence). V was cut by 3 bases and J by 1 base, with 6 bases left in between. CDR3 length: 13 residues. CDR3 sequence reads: CASSMGGNTEAFF. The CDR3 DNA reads TGTGCCAGTAGTATGGGTGGGAACACTGAAGCTTTCTTT. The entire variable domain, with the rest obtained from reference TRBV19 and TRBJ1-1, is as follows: DGGITQSPKYLFRKEGQNVTLSCEQNLNHDAMYWYRQDPGQGLRLIYYSQIVNDFQKGDIAEGYSVSREKKESFPLTVTSAQKNPTAFYLCASSMGGNTEAFFGQGTRLTVV.

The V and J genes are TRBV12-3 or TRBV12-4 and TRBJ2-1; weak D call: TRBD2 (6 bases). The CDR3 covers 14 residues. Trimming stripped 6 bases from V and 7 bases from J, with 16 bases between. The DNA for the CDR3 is TGTGCCAGCAGGGGGGATCCGACTAGGAATGAGCAGTTCTTC. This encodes CASRGDPTRNEQFF.

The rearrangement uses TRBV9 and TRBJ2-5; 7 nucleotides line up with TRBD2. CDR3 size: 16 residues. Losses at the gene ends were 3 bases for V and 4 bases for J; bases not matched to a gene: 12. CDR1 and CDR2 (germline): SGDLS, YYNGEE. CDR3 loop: CASSGAGTGAGETQYF. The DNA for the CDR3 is TGTGCCAGCAGCGGAGCGGGAACCGGAGCAGGAGAGACCCAGTACTTC.

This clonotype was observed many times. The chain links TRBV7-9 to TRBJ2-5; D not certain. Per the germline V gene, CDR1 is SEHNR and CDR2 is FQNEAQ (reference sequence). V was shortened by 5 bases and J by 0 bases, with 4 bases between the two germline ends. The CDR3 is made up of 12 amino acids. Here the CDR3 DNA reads TGTGCCAGCAGCCTTAACCAAGAGACCCAGTACTTC. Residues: CASSLNQETQYF. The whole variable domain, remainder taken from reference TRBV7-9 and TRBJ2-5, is DTGVSQNPRHKITKRGQNVTFRCDPISEHNRLYWYRQTLGQGPEFLTYFQNEAQLEKSRLLSDRFSAERPKGSFSTLEIQRTEQGDSAMYLCASSLNQETQYFGPGTRLLVL.

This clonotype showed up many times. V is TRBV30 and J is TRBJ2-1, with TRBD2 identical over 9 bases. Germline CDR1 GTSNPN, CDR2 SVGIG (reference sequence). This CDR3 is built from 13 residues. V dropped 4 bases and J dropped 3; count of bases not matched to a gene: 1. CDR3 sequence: CAWTTSGYNEQFF. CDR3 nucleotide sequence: TGTGCCTGGACGACTAGCGGCTACAATGAGCAGTTCTTC.

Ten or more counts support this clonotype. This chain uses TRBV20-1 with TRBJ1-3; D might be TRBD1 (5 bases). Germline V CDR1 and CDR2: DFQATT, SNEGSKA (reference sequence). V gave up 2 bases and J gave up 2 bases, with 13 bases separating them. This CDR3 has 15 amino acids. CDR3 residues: CSARSRVGTGNTIYF. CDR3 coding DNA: TGCAGTGCTAGAAGCAGGGTAGGAACTGGAAACACCATATATTTT.

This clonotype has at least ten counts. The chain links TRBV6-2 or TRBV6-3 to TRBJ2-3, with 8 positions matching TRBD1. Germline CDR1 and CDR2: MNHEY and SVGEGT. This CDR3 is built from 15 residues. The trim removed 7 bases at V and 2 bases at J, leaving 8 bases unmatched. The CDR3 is CASKVRTGHTDTQYF. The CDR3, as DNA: TGTGCCAGCAAAGTGCGGACAGGGCACACAGATACGCAGTATTTT.

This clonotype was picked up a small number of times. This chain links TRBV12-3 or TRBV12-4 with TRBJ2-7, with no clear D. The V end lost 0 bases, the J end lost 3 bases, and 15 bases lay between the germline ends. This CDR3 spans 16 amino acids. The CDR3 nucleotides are TGTGCCAGCAGTTTAGCGAGACGTACAAGCTTCTACGAGCAGTACTTC. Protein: CASSLARRTSFYEQYF.

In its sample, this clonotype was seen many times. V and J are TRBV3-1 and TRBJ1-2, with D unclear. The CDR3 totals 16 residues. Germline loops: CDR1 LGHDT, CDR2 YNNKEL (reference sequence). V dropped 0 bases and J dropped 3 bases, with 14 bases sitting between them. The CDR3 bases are TGTGCCAGCAGCCAAGATGGACGGCCGACCGACTATGGCTACACCTTC. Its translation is CASSQDGRPTDYGYTF.

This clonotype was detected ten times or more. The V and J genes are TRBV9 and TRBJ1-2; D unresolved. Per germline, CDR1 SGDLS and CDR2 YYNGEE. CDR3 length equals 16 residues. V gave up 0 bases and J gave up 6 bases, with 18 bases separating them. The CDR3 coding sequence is TGTGCCAGCAGCGTAGGGTCCGGGCTGATCGGAAATGGCTACACCTTC. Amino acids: CASSVGSGLIGNGYTF.

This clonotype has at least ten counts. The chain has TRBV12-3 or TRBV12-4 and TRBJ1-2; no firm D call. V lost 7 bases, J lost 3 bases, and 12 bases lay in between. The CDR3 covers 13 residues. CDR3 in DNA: TGTGCCAGCAAAGCCAGAGAATACTATGGCTACACCTTC. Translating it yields CASKAREYYGYTF.

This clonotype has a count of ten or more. This CDR3 reads CASSTMSTDTQYF. The DNA of the CDR3 is TGTGCCAGCAGCACGATGAGCACAGATACGCAGTATTTT. The chain joins TRBV5-4 to TRBJ2-3; D unresolved. Germline assignment: CDR1 SGHNT and CDR2 YYREEE (reference sequence). Trimming took off 4 bases at V and 0 bases at J, with 6 bases between the two ends. This CDR3 is 13 amino acids long.

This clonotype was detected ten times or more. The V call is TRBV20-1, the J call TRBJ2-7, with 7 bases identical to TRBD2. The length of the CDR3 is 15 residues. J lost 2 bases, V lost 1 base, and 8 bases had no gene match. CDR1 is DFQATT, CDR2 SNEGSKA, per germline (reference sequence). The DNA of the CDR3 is TGCAGTGCTAGAGTTTTGGGAGGGGCCCCCTACGAGCAGTACTTC. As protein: CSARVLGGAPYEQYF.

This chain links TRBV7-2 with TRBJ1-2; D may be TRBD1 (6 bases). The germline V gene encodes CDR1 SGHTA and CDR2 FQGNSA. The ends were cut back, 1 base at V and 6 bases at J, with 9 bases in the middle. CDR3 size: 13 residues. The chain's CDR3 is CASSLDRADGYTF. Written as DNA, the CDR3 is TGTGCCAGCAGCTTAGACAGGGCTGATGGCTACACCTTC. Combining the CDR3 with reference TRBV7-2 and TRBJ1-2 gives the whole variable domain GAGVSQSPSNKVTEKGKDVELRCDPISGHTALYWYRQSLGQGLEFLIYFQGNSAPDKSGLPSDRFSAERTGGSVSTLTIQRTQQEDSAVYLCASSLDRADGYTFGSGTRLTVV.

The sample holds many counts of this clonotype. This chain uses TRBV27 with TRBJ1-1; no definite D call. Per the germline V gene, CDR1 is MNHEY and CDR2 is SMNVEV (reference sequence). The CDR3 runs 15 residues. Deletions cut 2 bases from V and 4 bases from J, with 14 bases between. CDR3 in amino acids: CASSLMGVTGTEAFF. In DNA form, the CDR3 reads TGTGCCAGCAGTTTAATGGGAGTTACGGGCACTGAAGCTTTCTTT.

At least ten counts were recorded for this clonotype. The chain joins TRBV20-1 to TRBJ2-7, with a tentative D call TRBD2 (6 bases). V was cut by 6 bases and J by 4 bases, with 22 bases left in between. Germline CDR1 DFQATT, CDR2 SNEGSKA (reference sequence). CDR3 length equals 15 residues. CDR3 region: CSAPPLEGSRYEQYF. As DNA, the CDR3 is TGCAGTGCCCCGCCCCTGGAGGGTAGTAGGTACGAGCAGTACTTC.

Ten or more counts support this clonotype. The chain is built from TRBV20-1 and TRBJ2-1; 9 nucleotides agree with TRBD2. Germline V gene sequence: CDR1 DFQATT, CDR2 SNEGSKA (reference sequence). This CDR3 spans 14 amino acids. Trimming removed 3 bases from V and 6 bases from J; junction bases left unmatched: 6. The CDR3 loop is CSARSSGSANEQFF. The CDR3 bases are TGCAGTGCTAGGAGTAGCGGGAGCGCCAATGAGCAGTTCTTC.

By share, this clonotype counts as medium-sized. The CDR3 spells CASSLDSDRRWQFF. CDR3 DNA sequence: TGTGCCAGCAGCTTAGATTCCGACAGAAGATGGCAGTTCTTC. The V gene is TRBV7-2, the J gene TRBJ2-1, with D possibly being TRBD1 (5 bases). Per germline, CDR1 SGHTA and CDR2 FQGNSA. The V and J ends lost 1 base and 12 bases respectively, with 16 bases between them. The CDR3 contains 14 residues.

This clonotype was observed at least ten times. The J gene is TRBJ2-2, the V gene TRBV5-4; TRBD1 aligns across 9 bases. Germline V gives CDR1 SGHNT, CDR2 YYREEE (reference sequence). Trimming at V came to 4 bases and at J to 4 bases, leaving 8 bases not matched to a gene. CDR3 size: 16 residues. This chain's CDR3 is CASSPQQGARTGELFF. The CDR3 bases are TGTGCCAGCAGCCCACAACAGGGGGCACGCACCGGGGAGCTGTTTTTT.

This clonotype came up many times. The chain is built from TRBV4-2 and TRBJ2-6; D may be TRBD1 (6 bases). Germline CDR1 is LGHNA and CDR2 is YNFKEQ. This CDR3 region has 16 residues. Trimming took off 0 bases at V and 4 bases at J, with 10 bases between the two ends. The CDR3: CASSQDWGPGANVLTF. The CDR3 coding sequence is TGTGCCAGCAGCCAAGATTGGGGGCCCGGGGCCAACGTCCTGACTTTC.

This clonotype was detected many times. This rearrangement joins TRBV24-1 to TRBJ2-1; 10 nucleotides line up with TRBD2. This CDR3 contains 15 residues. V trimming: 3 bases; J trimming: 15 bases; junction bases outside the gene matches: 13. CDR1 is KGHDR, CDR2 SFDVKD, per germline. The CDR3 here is CATSDPQLASGSRFF. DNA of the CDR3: TGTGCCACCAGTGATCCGCAGCTCGCTAGCGGGAGTCGGTTCTTC.